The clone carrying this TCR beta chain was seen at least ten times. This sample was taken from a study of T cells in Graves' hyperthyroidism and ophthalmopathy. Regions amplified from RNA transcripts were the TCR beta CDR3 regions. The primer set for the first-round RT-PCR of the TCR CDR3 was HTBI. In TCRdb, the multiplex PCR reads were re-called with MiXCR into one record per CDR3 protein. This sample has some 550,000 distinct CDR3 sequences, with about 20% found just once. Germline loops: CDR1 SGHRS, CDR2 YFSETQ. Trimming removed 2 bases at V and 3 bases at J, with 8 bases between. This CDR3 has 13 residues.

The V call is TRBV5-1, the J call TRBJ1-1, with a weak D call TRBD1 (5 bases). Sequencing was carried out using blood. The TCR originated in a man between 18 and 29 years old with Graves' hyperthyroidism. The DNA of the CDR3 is TGCGCCAGCAGCTTTTCACAGGACACTGAAGCTTTCTTT. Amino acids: CASSFSQDTEAFF.